This TCR beta chain is drawn from a study of T cells after yellow fever vaccination. Findings of the study overall: FACS-sorted repertoires might harbor abundant contaminating clonotypes from the bulk population.

MiXCR, run by TCRdb on the 5' RACE reads, gives a single entry per CDR3 protein. Found here are 340,000 or so distinct CDR3 sequences, under 15% of them singletons; the top ten hold 2.5% to 4%. Points on this clonotype: Antigen unknown.

The V gene's germline CDR1 is SNHLY and CDR2 FYNNEI. The CDR3 loop spans 16 amino acids. Trimming removed 8 bases from V and 2 bases from J, with 19 bases in between. The source was CD4+ T cells sorted from PBMCs, collected 15 days after the yellow fever booster vaccination. The chain recombines TRBV2 with TRBJ2-4; D may correspond to TRBD1 or TRBD2 (5 bases each). The sequence was obtained from a man aged 18-30 years who received the YFV17D yellow fever vaccine. The CDR3 spells CASHGTLLWTKNIQYF. CDR3 bases: TGTGCCAGCCATGGGACCCTTCTTTGGACCAAAAACATTCAGTACTTC. Supplemented by reference TRBV2 and TRBJ2-4, the full variable domain reads EPEVTQTPSHQVTQMGQEVILRCVPISNHLYFYWYRQILGQKVEFLVSFYNNEISEKSEIFDDQFSVERPDGSNFTLKIRSTKLEDSAMYFCASHGTLLWTKNIQYFGAGTRLSVL.